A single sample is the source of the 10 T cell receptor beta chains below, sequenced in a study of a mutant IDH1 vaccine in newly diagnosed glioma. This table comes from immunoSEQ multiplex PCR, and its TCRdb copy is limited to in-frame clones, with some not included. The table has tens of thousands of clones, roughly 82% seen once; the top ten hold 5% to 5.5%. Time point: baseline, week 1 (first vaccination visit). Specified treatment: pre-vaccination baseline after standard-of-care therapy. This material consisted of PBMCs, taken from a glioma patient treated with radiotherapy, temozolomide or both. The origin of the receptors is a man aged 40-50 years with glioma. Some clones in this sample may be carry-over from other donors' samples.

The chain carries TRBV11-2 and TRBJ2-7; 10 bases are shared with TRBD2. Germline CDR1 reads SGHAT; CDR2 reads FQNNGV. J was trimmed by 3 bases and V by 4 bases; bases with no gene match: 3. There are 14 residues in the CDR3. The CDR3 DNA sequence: TGTGCCAGCAGCTCTTTAGCGGGGGGCTACGAGCAGTACTTC. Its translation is CASSSLAGGYEQYF.

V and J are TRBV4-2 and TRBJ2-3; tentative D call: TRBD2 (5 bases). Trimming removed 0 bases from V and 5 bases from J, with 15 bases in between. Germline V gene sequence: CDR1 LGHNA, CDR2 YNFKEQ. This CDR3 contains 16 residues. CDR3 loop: CASSQEGFLRVDTQYF. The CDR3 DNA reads TGTGCCAGCAGCCAAGAAGGTTTTTTGCGGGTAGATACGCAGTATTTT.

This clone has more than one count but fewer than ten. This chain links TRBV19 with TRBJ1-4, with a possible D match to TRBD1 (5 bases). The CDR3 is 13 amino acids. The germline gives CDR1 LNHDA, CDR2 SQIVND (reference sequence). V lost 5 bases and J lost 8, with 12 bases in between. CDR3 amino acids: CASSPGGEEKLFF. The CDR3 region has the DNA TGTGCCAGTAGTCCCGGAGGGGAGGAAAAACTGTTTTTT.

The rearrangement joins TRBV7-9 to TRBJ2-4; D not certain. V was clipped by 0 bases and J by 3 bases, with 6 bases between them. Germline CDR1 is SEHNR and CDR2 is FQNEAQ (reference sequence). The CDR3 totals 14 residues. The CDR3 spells CASSLAVGKNIQYF. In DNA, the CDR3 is TGTGCCAGCAGCTTAGCAGTGGGCAAAAACATTCAGTACTTC.

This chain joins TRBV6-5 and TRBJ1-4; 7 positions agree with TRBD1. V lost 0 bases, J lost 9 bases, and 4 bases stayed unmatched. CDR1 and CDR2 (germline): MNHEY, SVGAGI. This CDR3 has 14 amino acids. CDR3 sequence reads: CASSYSGGRKKLFF. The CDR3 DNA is TGTGCCAGCAGTTACTCAGGGGGCAGGAAAAAACTGTTTTTT.

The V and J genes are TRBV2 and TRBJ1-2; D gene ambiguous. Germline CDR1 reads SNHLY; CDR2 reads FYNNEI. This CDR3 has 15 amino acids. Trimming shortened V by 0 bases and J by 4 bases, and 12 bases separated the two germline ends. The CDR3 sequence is CASSEALSAPYGYTF. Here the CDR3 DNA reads TGTGCCAGCAGTGAAGCGCTTTCGGCCCCCTATGGCTACACCTTC.

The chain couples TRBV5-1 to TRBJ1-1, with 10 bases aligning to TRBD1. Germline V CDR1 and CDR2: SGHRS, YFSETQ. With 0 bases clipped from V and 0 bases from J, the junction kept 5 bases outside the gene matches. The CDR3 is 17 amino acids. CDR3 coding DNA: TGCGCCAGCAGCTTGGCCGGGACAGGGGACCTGAACACTGAAGCTTTCTTT. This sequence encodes CASSLAGTGDLNTEAFF.

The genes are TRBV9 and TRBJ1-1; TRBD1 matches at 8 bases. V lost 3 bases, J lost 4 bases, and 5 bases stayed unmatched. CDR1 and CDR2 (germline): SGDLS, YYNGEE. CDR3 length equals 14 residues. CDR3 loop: CASSGGTGRTEAFF. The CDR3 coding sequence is TGTGCCAGCAGCGGAGGGACAGGACGCACTGAAGCTTTCTTT.

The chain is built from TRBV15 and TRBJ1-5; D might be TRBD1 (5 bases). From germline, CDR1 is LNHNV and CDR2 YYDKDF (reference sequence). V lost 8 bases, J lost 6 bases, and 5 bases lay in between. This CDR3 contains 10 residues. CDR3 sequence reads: CATGTQPQHF. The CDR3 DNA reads TGTGCCACCGGGACTCAGCCCCAGCATTTT.

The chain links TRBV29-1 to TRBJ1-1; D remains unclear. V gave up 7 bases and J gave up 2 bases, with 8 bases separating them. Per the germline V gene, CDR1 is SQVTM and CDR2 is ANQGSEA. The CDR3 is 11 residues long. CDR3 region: CSGRGNTEAFF. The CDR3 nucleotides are TGCAGCGGACGGGGTAACACTGAAGCTTTCTTT.